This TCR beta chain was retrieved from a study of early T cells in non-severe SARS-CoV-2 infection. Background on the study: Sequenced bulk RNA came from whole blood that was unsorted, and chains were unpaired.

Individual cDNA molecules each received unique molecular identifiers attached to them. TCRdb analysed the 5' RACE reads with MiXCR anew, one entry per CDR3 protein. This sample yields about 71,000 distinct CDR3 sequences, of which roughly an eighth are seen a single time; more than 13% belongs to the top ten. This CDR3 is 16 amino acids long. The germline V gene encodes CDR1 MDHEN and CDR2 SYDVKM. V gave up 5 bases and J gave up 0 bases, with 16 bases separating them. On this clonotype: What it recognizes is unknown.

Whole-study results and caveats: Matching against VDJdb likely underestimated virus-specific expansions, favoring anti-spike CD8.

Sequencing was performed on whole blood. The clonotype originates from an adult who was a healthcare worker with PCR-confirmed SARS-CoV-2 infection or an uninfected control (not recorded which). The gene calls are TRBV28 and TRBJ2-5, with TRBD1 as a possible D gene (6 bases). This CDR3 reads CASSATGTQHQETQYF. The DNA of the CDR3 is TGTGCCAGCAGTGCCACCGGGACACAACACCAAGAGACCCAGTACTTC.